Following are 14 T cell receptor beta chains from one sample sequenced in a study of blood T cell repertoires in COVID-19. Only in-frame clones appear in the TCRdb table, and some are missing; sequencing was by immunoSEQ multiplex PCR. The sample lists 150,000 to 200,000 clones, 60% to 80% seen once, with 2.8% in the top ten. Specimen: peripheral blood. Source of these receptors: a man aged 65-85 years with acute or convalescent COVID-19.

The gene calls are TRBV9 and TRBJ2-3, with 12 bases that match TRBD2. Germline CDR1 and CDR2: SGDLS and YYNGEE. The CDR3 covers 19 residues. The J segment lost 2 bases and the V segment lost 3 bases, leaving 13 bases of the junction unmatched. The CDR3 coding sequence is TGTGCCAGCAGCGGATCCGGGACTAGCGGGTTACACATCACAGATACGCAGTATTTT. Translating it yields CASSGSGTSGLHITDTQYF.

The rearrangement links TRBV30 to TRBJ2-5, with D possibly matching TRBD1 (6 bases). This CDR3 has 15 amino acids. Per the germline V gene, CDR1 is GTSNPN and CDR2 is SVGIG (reference sequence). Trimming left V 3 bases short and J 5 bases short, with 19 bases between. CDR3 sequence: CAWSATGSGRETQYF. The CDR3 DNA is TGTGCCTGGAGCGCAACAGGGTCTGGACGGGAGACCCAGTACTTC.

The V and J genes are TRBV5-6 and TRBJ2-7, with 10 bases matching TRBD1. Germline V gene sequence: CDR1 SGHDT, CDR2 YYEEEE. V trimming: 0 bases; J trimming: 3 bases; junction bases outside the gene matches: 9. The CDR3 spans 17 residues. Here the CDR3 reads CASSLGGPGTGVYEQYF. In DNA, the CDR3 is TGTGCCAGCAGCTTGGGGGGGCCCGGGACAGGGGTCTACGAGCAGTACTTC. The whole variable domain, remainder taken from reference TRBV5-6 and TRBJ2-7, is DAGVTQSPTHLIKTRGQQVTLRCSPKSGHDTVSWYQQALGQGPQFIFQYYEEEERQRGNFPDRFSGHQFPNYSSELNVNALLLGDSALYLCASSLGGPGTGVYEQYFGPGTRLTVT.

In this sample, this clone turned up a few times. The V and J genes are TRBV13 and TRBJ2-3; 9 nucleotides align to TRBD2. Trimming removed 0 bases from V and 0 bases from J; junction bases left unmatched: 4. The CDR3 spans 17 residues. CDR1 and CDR2 (germline): PRHDT, FYEKMQ (reference sequence). CDR3 protein: CASSLGSGTSSTDTQYF. The CDR3 region has the DNA TGTGCCAGCAGCTTAGGATCGGGGACTAGCAGCACAGATACGCAGTATTTT.

A few counts support this clone. The V gene is TRBV5-1, the J gene TRBJ2-2; D remains unclear. This CDR3 has 13 amino acids. Germline V gives CDR1 SGHRS, CDR2 YFSETQ. The V and J ends lost 2 bases and 7 bases respectively, with 9 bases between them. The CDR3: CASSLVGGGELFF. The CDR3 DNA sequence: TGCGCCAGCAGCTTAGTCGGTGGCGGGGAGCTGTTTTTT.

The chain joins TRBV4-1 to TRBJ2-7; 9 bases line up with TRBD2. With V trimmed by 5 bases and J by 3 bases, 5 bases remained unmatched. This CDR3 has 14 amino acids. Germline V gene lookup returns CDR1 MGHRA and CDR2 YSYEKL. In DNA, the CDR3 is TGCGCCAGCAGCTCTAGCGGGGCGGTCTACGAGCAGTACTTC. Translated: CASSSSGAVYEQYF.

The chain recombines TRBV2 with TRBJ2-5; a weak D match, TRBD2 (7 bases). Per germline, CDR1 SNHLY and CDR2 FYNNEI. The CDR3 has 15 residues. The ends were cut back, 2 bases at V and 5 bases at J, with 15 bases in the middle. The CDR3 DNA is TGTGCCAGCAGTGAACGCAGGGGAGGGAGTGAGACCCAGTACTTC. Its translation: CASSERRGGSETQYF.

The chain couples TRBV7-2 to TRBJ1-5, with D possibly TRBD1 on 6 matching bases. V dropped 1 base and J dropped 1 base, with 17 bases sitting between them. The CDR3 is 18 amino acids. Germline assignment: CDR1 SGHTA and CDR2 FQGNSA. CDR3 in DNA: TGTGCCAGCAGCTTAGTAGGCGGACGGGGGGGCAGCAATCAGCCCCAGCATTTT. Translation gives CASSLVGGRGGSNQPQHF.

The chain combines TRBV7-2 with TRBJ2-2; TRBD2 aligns across 8 bases. J gave up 1 base and V 7 bases, and 2 bases lay outside the gene matches. The CDR3 has 14 amino acids. Germline V CDR1 and CDR2: SGHTA, FQGNSA. CDR3 in amino acids: CASTAGGNTGELFF. In DNA form, the CDR3 reads TGTGCCAGCACGGCGGGAGGGAACACCGGGGAGCTGTTTTTT.

This clone was detected a few times. V and J are TRBV6-5 and TRBJ2-1; a possible D gene is TRBD1 (5 bases). The CDR3 sequence is 14 residues long. Germline values: CDR1 MNHEY, CDR2 SVGAGI. Between the trimmed V and J ends, which lost 7 bases and 7 bases, there was a span of 17 bases. The CDR3 spells CASTSPDAGNEQFF. In DNA form, the CDR3 reads TGTGCCAGCACTTCCCCTGACGCAGGGAATGAGCAGTTCTTC.

CDR3 protein: CASSSSTGEGSPLHF. As DNA, the CDR3 is TGCGCCAGCAGCTCCTCGACAGGGGAAGGATCACCCCTCCACTTT. J is TRBJ1-6 and V is TRBV5-1, with TRBD1 identical over 8 bases. V dropped 3 bases and J dropped 10; count of bases not matched to a gene: 9. The CDR3 has 15 residues. Germline CDR1 SGHRS, CDR2 YFSETQ.

The rearrangement uses TRBV7-3 and TRBJ2-2, with 15 bases that match TRBD2. This CDR3 has 18 amino acids. The germline gives CDR1 SGHTA, CDR2 FQGTGA. V gave up 5 bases and J gave up 3 bases; unmatched junction bases: 7. CDR3 residues: CASSDGLAGGPHTGELFF. The CDR3, as DNA: TGTGCCAGCAGCGACGGACTAGCGGGAGGGCCGCACACCGGGGAGCTGTTTTTT.

The chain is built from TRBV24-1 and TRBJ2-7, with 8 nucleotides matching TRBD1. The V gene end was trimmed by 4 bases and the J gene end by 6 bases; junction bases not matched to a gene: 10. There are 15 residues in the CDR3. The V gene's germline CDR1 is KGHDR and CDR2 SFDVKD. The CDR3 protein is CATSDNRGSRGEQYF. The DNA of the CDR3 is TGTGCCACCAGTGACAACAGGGGGTCTCGCGGCGAGCAGTACTTC.

The chain uses TRBV24-1 and TRBJ2-3; 8 nucleotides agree with TRBD2. This CDR3 contains 15 residues. V lost 5 bases and J lost 1; bases outside the gene matches: 4. Looked up from germline, CDR1 is KGHDR and CDR2 is SFDVKD. CDR3 coding DNA: TGTGCCACCAGTGTAGCGGGGTGGGGCACAGATACGCAGTATTTT. Encoded protein: CATSVAGWGTDTQYF.